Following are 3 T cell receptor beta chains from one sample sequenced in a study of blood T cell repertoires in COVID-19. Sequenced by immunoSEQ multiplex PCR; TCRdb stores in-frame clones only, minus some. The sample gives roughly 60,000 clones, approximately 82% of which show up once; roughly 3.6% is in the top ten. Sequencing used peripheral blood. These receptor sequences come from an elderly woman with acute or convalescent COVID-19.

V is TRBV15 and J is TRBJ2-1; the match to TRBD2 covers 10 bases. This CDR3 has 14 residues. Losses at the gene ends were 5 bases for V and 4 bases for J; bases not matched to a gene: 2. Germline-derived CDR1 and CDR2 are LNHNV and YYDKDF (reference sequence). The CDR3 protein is CATSRTSGYNEQFF. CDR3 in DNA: TGTGCCACCAGCCGGACTAGCGGATACAATGAGCAGTTCTTC.

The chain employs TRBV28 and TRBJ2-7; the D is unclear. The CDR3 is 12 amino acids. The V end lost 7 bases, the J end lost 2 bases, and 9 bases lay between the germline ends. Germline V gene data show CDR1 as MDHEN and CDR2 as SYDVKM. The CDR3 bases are TGTGCCAGCACTGTCAGTCCCTACGAGCAGTACTTC. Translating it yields CASTVSPYEQYF.

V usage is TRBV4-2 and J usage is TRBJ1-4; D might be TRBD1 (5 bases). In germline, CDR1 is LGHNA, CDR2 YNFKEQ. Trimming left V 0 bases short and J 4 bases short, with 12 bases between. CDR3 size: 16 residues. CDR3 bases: TGTGCCAGCAGCCAAGATCCGGGCAGGGATAATGAAAAACTGTTTTTT. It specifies CASSQDPGRDNEKLFF.